One sample yielded the 16 T cell receptor beta chains listed below, sequenced in a study of response to subunit inactivated influenza vaccine (dated by TCRdb to 2017 to 2018). The receptor library was made with RT-PCR. The sequencer listed for this sample is Illumina HiSeq 2500. TCRdb reworked the public reads: Q25 trimming with fastp, MiXCR clone assembly, productive beta chains retained. Each CDR3 protein gets just one entry, which takes the most common genes and DNA from the rows behind it. This sample gives about 190,000 distinct CDR3 sequences in total; about 15% of them show up just once. The ten largest clonotypes hold about 25% of the sample. Sequences were derived from CD8+ T cells sorted from PBMCs, sampled more than 4 days after vaccination. The receptor source for this set is a man aged 45-60 years who received an inactivated influenza vaccine. Donor details come from another sample of the same person, matched by shared clones.

This clonotype was detected many times. The chain combines TRBV4-1 with TRBJ2-1; D call uncertain. V lost 3 bases and J 3 bases, leaving 6 bases between the germline ends. The CDR3 covers 13 residues. Germline values: CDR1 MGHRA, CDR2 YSYEKL. For the CDR3, the DNA is TGCGCCAGCAGCCACGAACACTACAATGAGCAGTTCTTC. This encodes CASSHEHYNEQFF.

This clonotype was detected ten times or more. This chain links TRBV10-3 with TRBJ2-1; 10 nucleotides line up with TRBD1. The CDR3 is 14 amino acids. The V segment lost 6 bases and the J segment 6 bases; nucleotides outside the gene matches: 5. Germline V CDR1 and CDR2: ENHRY, SYGVKD. The CDR3 nucleotides are TGTGCCATCAGGGACGGGACAGGGGCCAATGAGCAGTTCTTC. Translated, it gives CAIRDGTGANEQFF.

This clonotype was recorded many times. J is TRBJ2-2 and V is TRBV7-6; D is undetermined. Germline CDR1 is SGHVS and CDR2 is FNYEAQ. The CDR3 length is 14 residues. V was cut by 5 bases and J by 2 bases, with 9 bases left in between. CDR3 protein: CASSRTTNTGELFF. The CDR3 coding sequence is TGTGCCAGCAGCCGCACCACCAACACCGGGGAGCTGTTTTTT.

This clonotype was seen a handful of times. This chain links TRBV24-1 with TRBJ2-5; a possible D gene is TRBD2 (5 bases). This CDR3 is built from 17 residues. Trimming removed 1 base from V and 5 bases from J, with 19 bases in between. Germline CDR1 reads KGHDR; CDR2 reads SFDVKD. CDR3 protein: CATSDFRDSNSAETQYF. CDR3 bases: TGTGCCACCAGTGATTTCCGGGATAGCAATAGCGCGGAGACCCAGTACTTC.

The table lists this clonotype with a few counts. The chain combines TRBV2 with TRBJ2-7; 9 bases line up with TRBD2. CDR3 length equals 16 residues. Germline trimming cut 5 bases from V and 3 bases from J; bases unmatched to any gene: 11. The germline V gene has CDR1 SNHLY and CDR2 FYNNEI. The CDR3: CASSPIPAGGYYEQYF. Written as DNA, the CDR3 is TGTGCCAGCAGTCCCATTCCAGCGGGGGGATACTACGAGCAGTACTTC.

V and J are TRBV3-1 and TRBJ2-2; D not resolved. Germline V CDR1 and CDR2: LGHDT, YNNKEL (reference sequence). Between the trimmed V and J ends, which lost 0 bases and 0 bases, there was a span of 14 bases. The length of the CDR3 is 18 residues. DNA of the CDR3: TGTGCCAGCAGCCAAGAAGGACCCGACACTGCGAACACCGGGGAGCTGTTTTTT. This translates into CASSQEGPDTANTGELFF.

In the case of this clonotype: Since a much larger clone is just one base distant, this may be a read error. The genes are TRBV25-1 and TRBJ2-5, with a possible D match to TRBD1 (6 bases). With 6 bases removed from V and 5 bases from J, the gap between germline ends came to 16 bases. Germline lookup yields CDR1 MGHDK and CDR2 SYGVNS. The CDR3 is made up of 14 amino acids. The CDR3 is CASSLQGRNETQYF. The CDR3 DNA reads TGTGCCAGCAGCTTACAGGGAAGGAACGAGACCCAGTACTTC.

This clonotype was seen more than once but under ten times. The chain combines TRBV10-3 with TRBJ2-5; TRBD1 agrees at 11 bases. Losses at the gene ends were 6 bases for V and 1 base for J; bases not matched to a gene: 1. This CDR3 is built from 14 residues. CDR1 ENHRY and CDR2 SYGVKD come from the germline V gene. CDR3 DNA: TGTGCCATCAGAGGGACAGGGGGCCAAGAGACCCAGTACTTC. Protein: CAIRGTGGQETQYF.

The chain carries TRBV5-1 and TRBJ2-3, with 10 nucleotides matching TRBD2. In germline, CDR1 is SGHRS, CDR2 YFSETQ. The junction had 3 bases not matched to a gene; V was cut back by 4 bases and J by 1 base. The CDR3 contains 15 residues. The CDR3 here is CASSSGLAGTDTQYF. In nucleotides, the CDR3 is TGCGCCAGCAGCAGCGGACTAGCGGGCACAGATACGCAGTATTTT.

The J gene is TRBJ2-5, the V gene TRBV4-1; D perhaps matches TRBD2 (7 bases). The germline gives CDR1 MGHRA, CDR2 YSYEKL. V lost 6 bases, J lost 2 bases, and 22 bases lay in between. This CDR3 spans 17 amino acids. The CDR3 nucleotides are TGCGCCAGCAGTCCAAGATATGGCGGGGGCCAACAAGAGACCCAGTACTTC. This encodes CASSPRYGGGQQETQYF.

This clonotype was seen more than once but under ten times. The rearrangement uses TRBV4-1 and TRBJ2-3, with D unresolved. The CDR3 runs to 14 residues. CDR1 and CDR2 (germline): MGHRA, YSYEKL. V was pared by 0 bases and J by 0 bases, with 4 bases between. Here the CDR3 reads CASSQDGSTDTQYF. In nucleotides, the CDR3 is TGCGCCAGCAGCCAAGATGGCAGCACAGATACGCAGTATTTT.

This clonotype was found many times. The rearrangement links TRBV4-1 to TRBJ2-2; D call uncertain. Germline V CDR1 and CDR2: MGHRA, YSYEKL. Trimming stripped 0 bases from V and 0 bases from J, with 8 bases between. The CDR3 is 16 residues long. The CDR3, as DNA: TGCGCCAGCAGCCAAGAGGTCCTGCCGAACACCGGGGAGCTGTTTTTT. It yields the protein CASSQEVLPNTGELFF.

The sample holds a few counts of this clonotype. This sequence joins TRBV29-1 and TRBJ2-7, with 11 positions matching TRBD1. The CDR3 consists of 12 residues. Germline loops: CDR1 SQVTM, CDR2 ANQGSEA. The junction had 6 bases not matched to a gene; V was cut back by 7 bases and J by 7 bases. The CDR3 DNA follows: TGCAGCGCCGAGGGACAGGGGGGGGAGCAGTACTTC. Translation: CSAEGQGGEQYF.

This clonotype has more than one count but fewer than ten. V and J are TRBV4-1 and TRBJ2-7, with TRBD2 as a possible D gene (6 bases). Germline CDR1 and CDR2: MGHRA and YSYEKL. V was trimmed by 3 bases and J by 2 bases, leaving 23 bases between them. This CDR3 spans 18 amino acids. The DNA of the CDR3 is TGCGCCAGCAGCCATGCGTTGACCGAGGCGGGGTTTACCTACGAGCAGTACTTC. It yields the protein CASSHALTEAGFTYEQYF.

This clonotype was seen a handful of times. This sequence joins TRBV9 and TRBJ2-7, with 8 bases fitting TRBD2. This CDR3 has 14 amino acids. Trimming took 2 bases from V and 3 from J; bases not matched to a gene: 4. Germline CDR1 and CDR2: SGDLS and YYNGEE. CDR3 protein: CASSVGREDYEQYF. CDR3 nucleotide sequence: TGTGCCAGCAGCGTCGGGCGGGAGGACTACGAGCAGTACTTC.

This chain uses TRBV12-3 or TRBV12-4 with TRBJ2-2; the D gene is possibly TRBD2 (6 bases). The length of the CDR3 is 15 residues. The V and J ends lost 2 bases and 3 bases respectively, with 10 bases between them. The CDR3 loop reads CASSLHRRDTGELFF. Written as DNA, the CDR3 is TGTGCCAGCAGTTTACACAGGAGGGACACCGGGGAGCTGTTTTTT.